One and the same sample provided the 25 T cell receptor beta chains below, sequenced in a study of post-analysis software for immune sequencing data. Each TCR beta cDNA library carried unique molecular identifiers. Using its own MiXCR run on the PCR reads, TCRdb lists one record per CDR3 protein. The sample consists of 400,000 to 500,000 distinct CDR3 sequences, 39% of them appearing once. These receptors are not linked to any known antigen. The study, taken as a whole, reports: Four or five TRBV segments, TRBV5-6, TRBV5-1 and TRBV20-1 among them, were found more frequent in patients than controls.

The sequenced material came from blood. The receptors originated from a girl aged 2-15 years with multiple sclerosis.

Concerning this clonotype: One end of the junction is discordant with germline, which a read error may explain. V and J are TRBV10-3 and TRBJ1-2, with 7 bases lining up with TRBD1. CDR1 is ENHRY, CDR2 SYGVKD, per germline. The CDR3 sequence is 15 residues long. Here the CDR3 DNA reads TGTGCCGTCAGCGAGGGGACAGTATCCTCTTATGGCTACACCTTC. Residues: CAVSEGTVSSYGYTF.

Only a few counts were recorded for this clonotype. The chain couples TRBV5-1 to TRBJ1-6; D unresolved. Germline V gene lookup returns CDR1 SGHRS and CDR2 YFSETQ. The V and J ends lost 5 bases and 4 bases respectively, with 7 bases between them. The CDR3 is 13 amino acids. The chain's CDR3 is CASRALYNSPLHF. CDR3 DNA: TGCGCCAGCAGGGCGCTTTATAATTCACCCCTCCACTTT.

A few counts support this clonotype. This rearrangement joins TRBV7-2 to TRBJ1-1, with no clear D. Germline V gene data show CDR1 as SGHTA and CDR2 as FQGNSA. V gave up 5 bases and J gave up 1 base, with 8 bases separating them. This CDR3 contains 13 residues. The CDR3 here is CASSQDWNTEAFF. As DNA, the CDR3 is TGTGCCAGCAGCCAAGACTGGAACACTGAAGCTTTCTTT.

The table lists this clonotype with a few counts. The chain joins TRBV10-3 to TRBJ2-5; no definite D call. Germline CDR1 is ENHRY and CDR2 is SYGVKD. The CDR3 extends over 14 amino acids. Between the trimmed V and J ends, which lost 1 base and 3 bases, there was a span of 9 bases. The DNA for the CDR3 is TGTGCCATCAGTGAGTTCGTTGGTAAAGAGACCCAGTACTTC. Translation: CAISEFVGKETQYF.

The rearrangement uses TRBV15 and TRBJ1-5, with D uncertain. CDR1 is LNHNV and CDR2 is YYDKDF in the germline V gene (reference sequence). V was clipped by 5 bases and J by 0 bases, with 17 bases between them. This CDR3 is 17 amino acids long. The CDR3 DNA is TGTGCCACCAGCGAGTTCCCGCCTGTATATAGCAATCAGCCCCAGCATTTT. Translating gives CATSEFPPVYSNQPQHF.

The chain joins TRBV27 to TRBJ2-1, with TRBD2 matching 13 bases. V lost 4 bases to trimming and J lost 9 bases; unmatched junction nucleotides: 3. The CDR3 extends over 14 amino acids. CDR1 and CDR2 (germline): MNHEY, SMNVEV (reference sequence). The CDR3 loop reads CASSSRTSGGEQFF. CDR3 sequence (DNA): TGTGCCAGCAGTTCCCGGACTAGCGGGGGTGAGCAGTTCTTC.

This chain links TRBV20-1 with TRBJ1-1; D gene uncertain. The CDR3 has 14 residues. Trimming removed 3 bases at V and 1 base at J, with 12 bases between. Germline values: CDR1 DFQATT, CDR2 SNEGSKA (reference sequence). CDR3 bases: TGCAGTGCTAGCGTCGAGGAACCGAACACTGAAGCTTTCTTT. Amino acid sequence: CSASVEEPNTEAFF.

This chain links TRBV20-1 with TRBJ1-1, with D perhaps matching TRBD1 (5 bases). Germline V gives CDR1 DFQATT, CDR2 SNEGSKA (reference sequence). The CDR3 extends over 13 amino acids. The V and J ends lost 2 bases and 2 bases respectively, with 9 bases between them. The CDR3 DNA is TGCAGTGCTAGAAGGGGAGGTAACACTGAAGCTTTCTTT. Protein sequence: CSARRGGNTEAFF.

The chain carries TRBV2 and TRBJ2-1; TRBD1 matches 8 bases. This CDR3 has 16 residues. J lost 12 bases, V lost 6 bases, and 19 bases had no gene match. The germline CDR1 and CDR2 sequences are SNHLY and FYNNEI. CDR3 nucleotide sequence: TGTGCCAGCAGAAACTTCGGAGAGGACAGGGTTTATGCGCAGTTCTTC. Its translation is CASRNFGEDRVYAQFF.

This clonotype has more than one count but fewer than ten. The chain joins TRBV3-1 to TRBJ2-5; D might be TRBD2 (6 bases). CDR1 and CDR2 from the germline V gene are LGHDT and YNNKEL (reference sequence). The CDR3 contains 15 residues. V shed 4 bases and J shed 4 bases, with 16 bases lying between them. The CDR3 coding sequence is TGTGCCAGCAGCCTCCAGACTAGTGAAGGAGAGACCCAGTACTTC. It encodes CASSLQTSEGETQYF.

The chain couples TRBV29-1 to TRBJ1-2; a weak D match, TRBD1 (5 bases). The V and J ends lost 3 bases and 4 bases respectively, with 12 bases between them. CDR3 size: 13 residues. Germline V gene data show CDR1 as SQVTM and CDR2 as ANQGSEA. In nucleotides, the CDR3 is TGCAGCGTTGATTCTCCGGGGACCTATGGCTACACCTTC. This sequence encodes CSVDSPGTYGYTF.

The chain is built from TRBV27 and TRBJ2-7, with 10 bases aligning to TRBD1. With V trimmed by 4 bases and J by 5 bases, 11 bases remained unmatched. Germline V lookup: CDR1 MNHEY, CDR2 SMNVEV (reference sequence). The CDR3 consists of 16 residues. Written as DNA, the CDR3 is TGTGCCAGCAGTTCCCCCCTCGGACAGGGGGAGCACGAGCAGTACTTC. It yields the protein CASSSPLGQGEHEQYF.

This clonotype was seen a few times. CDR3 residues: CSARKWHQETQYF. The CDR3 DNA sequence: TGCAGTGCTAGAAAATGGCACCAAGAGACCCAGTACTTC. This chain connects TRBV20-1 to TRBJ2-5; D unclear. V was pared by 2 bases and J by 0 bases, with 7 bases between. Germline CDR1 is DFQATT and CDR2 is SNEGSKA (reference sequence). This CDR3 has 13 residues.

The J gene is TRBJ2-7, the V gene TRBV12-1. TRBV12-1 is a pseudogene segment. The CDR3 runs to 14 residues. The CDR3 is CASSFVQFAYEQYF. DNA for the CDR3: TGTGCCAGCAGCTTTGTACAATTTGCCTACGAGCAGTACTTC.

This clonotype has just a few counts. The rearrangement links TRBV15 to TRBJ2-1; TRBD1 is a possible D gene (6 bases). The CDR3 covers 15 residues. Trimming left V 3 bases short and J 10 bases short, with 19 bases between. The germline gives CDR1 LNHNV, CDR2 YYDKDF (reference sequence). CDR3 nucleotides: TGTGCCACCAGCAGTAGATTCGGGACAACCGGGGAGCAGTTCTTC. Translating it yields CATSSRFGTTGEQFF.

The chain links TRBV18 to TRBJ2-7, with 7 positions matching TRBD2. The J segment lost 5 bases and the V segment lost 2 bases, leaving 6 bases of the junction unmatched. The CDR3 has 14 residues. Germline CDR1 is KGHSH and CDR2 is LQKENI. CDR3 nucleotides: TGTGCCAGCTCACCAGGGTTGCGGGAGAACGAGCAGTACTTC. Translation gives CASSPGLRENEQYF.

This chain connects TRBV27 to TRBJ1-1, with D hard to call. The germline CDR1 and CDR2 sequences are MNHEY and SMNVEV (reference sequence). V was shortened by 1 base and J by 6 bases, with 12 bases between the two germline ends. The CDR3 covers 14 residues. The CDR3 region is CASSLWSSSSEAFF. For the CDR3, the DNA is TGTGCCAGCAGTTTATGGTCCTCGAGCTCTGAAGCTTTCTTT.

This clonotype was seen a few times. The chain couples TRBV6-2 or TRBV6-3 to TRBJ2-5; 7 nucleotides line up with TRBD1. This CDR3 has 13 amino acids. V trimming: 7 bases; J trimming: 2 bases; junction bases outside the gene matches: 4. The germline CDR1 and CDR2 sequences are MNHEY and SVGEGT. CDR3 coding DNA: TGTGCCAGCACTGACAGGGCACAAGAGACCCAGTACTTC. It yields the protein CASTDRAQETQYF.

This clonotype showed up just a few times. The CDR3 is CSARDAGSTSDYTF. The CDR3 nucleotides read TGCAGTGCTAGAGATGCCGGCTCCACATCTGACTACACCTTC. The V and J genes are TRBV20-1 and TRBJ1-2, with no clear D. The germline V gene encodes CDR1 DFQATT and CDR2 SNEGSKA (reference sequence). This CDR3 comprises 14 residues. Trimming cost V 0 bases and J 10 bases, with 18 bases left between them.

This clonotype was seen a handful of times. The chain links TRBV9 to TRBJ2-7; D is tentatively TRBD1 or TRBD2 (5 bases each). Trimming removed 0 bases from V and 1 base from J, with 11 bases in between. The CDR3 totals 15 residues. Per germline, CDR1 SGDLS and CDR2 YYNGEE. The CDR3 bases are TGTGCCAGCAGCGTAGATGGGACGGATTCCTACGAGCAGTACTTC. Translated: CASSVDGTDSYEQYF.

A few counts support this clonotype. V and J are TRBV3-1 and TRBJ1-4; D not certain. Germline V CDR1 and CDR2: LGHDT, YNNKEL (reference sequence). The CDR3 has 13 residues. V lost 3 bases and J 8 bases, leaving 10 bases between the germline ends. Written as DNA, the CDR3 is TGTGCCAGCAGCCAGGCAACGGGGGAAAAACTGTTTTTT. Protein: CASSQATGEKLFF.

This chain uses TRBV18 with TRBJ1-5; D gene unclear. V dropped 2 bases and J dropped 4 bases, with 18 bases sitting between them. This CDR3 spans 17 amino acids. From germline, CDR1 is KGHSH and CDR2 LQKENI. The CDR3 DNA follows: TGTGCCAGCTCACCAACCCCTTCCGGGGTGTTGAATCAGCCCCAGCATTTT. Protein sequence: CASSPTPSGVLNQPQHF.

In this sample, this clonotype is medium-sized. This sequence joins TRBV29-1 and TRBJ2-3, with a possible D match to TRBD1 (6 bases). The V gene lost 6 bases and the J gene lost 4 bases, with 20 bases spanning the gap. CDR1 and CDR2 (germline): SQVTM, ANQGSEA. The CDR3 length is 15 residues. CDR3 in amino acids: CSVARDIGLADTQYF. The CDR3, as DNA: TGCAGCGTAGCCCGGGACATCGGTTTGGCAGATACGCAGTATTTT.

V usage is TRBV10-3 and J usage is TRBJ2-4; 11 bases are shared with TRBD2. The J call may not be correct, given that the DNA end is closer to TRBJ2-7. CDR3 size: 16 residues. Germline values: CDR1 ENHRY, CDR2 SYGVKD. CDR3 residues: CAISDSTSGGNYEQYF. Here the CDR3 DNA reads TGTGCCATCAGTGACAGTACTAGCGGGGGTAACTACGAGCAGTACTTC.

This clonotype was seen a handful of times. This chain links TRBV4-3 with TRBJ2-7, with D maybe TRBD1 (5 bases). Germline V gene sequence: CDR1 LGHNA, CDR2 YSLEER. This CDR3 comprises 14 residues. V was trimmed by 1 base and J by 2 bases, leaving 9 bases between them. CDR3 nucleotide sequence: TGCGCCAGCAGCCAAGTAACAGGAGCCTACGAGCAGTACTTC. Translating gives CASSQVTGAYEQYF.